Presented here are 15 T cell receptor beta chains from one specimen sequenced in a study of Ad26.COV2.S vaccination and SARS-CoV-2 variants. Measured with immunoSEQ multiplex PCR; TCRdb has only the in-frame clones, and not every one. The data contain roughly 300,000 clones, around nine tenths of them singletons. Treatment of the sample: 15 to 20 received Ad26.COV2.S at low or high dose, single or two shots; roughly 5 received placebo; per-sample allocation not given. Sampling was done on day 63 after the first vaccine or placebo injection. The material was peripheral blood, obtained in a trial of Ad26.COV2.S vaccine versus placebo. The source of these receptors is a person aged 18 to 59 who received the Ad26.COV2.S COVID-19 vaccine or a placebo.

The chain employs TRBV7-2 and TRBJ1-1; D perhaps matches TRBD1 (5 bases). The CDR3 runs to 15 residues. Germline V gene sequence: CDR1 SGHTA, CDR2 FQGNSA. Trimming removed 5 bases from V and 0 bases from J, with 13 bases in between. The CDR3 DNA sequence: TGTGCCAGCAGCCCCATACAGGAGATGAACACTGAAGCTTTCTTT. This translates into CASSPIQEMNTEAFF.

The CDR3 DNA reads TGTGCCAGCAGCTTACTAGCGGGGGGGCGGTACAATGAGCAGTTCTTC. Translating it yields CASSLLAGGRYNEQFF. The V gene is TRBV7-2, the J gene TRBJ2-1; 12 nucleotides match TRBD2. Per germline, CDR1 SGHTA and CDR2 FQGNSA. With V trimmed by 2 bases and J by 4 bases, 3 bases remained unmatched. The CDR3 runs 16 residues.

This chain connects TRBV6-5 to TRBJ1-1; D uncertain. Germline loops: CDR1 MNHEY, CDR2 SVGAGI. V was trimmed by 6 bases and J by 1 base, leaving 15 bases between them. The CDR3 contains 15 residues. The chain's CDR3 is CASSRPTRANTEAFF. DNA of the CDR3: TGTGCCAGCAGCCGACCGACGCGGGCGAACACTGAAGCTTTCTTT.

The J gene is TRBJ1-1, the V gene TRBV29-1; tentatively, D is TRBD1 (5 bases). Trimming pared 6 bases from V and 7 bases from J, leaving 9 bases between. CDR1 is SQVTM and CDR2 is ANQGSEA in the germline V gene. This CDR3 is built from 10 residues. The CDR3 region is CSVGTLEAFF. CDR3 coding DNA: TGCAGCGTCGGGACCCTTGAAGCTTTCTTT.

V gene TRBV18 combines with J gene TRBJ2-5; TRBD2 matches 7 bases. Germline-derived CDR1 and CDR2 are KGHSH and LQKENI. V was pared by 3 bases and J by 6 bases, with 10 bases of the junction left unmatched. CDR3 length: 15 residues. CDR3 loop: CASSPPGTILKTQYF. The CDR3 DNA reads TGTGCCAGCTCACCCCCCGGGACTATCTTAAAGACCCAGTACTTC.

This chain links TRBV29-1 with TRBJ2-1; no reliable D call. V shed 6 bases and J shed 11 bases, with 14 bases lying between them. The CDR3 has 11 residues. Germline loops: CDR1 SQVTM, CDR2 ANQGSEA. The DNA of the CDR3 is TGCAGCGTGCCCCCAGGCGAGAAGCAGTTCTTC. Its translation is CSVPPGEKQFF.

This clone was counted a single time. This same CDR3 is encoded by further DNA sequences in the sample. J is TRBJ2-3 and V is TRBV5-1; 7 nucleotides align to TRBD1. The CDR3 spans 15 residues. The V and J ends lost 4 bases and 0 bases, in that order; junction bases with no gene match: 5. Looked up from germline, CDR1 is SGHRS and CDR2 is YFSETQ. In DNA, the CDR3 is TGCGCCAGCAGCCCCGGGACAGTGAGCACAGATACGCAGTATTTT. This codes for CASSPGTVSTDTQYF.

V usage is TRBV5-6 and J usage is TRBJ2-7; tentatively, D is TRBD2 (6 bases). Germline V CDR1 and CDR2: SGHDT, YYEEEE. Trimming cost V 4 bases and J 4 bases, with 15 bases left between them. The CDR3 is made up of 14 amino acids. The CDR3 region has the DNA TGTGCCAGCAGCCCCGGGTCAGGAGGGTACGAGCAGTACTTC. Protein product: CASSPGSGGYEQYF.

The chain employs TRBV3-1 (or the pseudogene TRBV3-2) and TRBJ1-6, with unresolved D. CDR3 length: 20 amino acids. In germline, CDR1 is LGHDT, CDR2 YNNKEL (reference sequence). Trimming removed 0 bases from V and 0 bases from J, with 18 bases in between. The chain's CDR3 is CASSQDLRQFQPSYNSPLHF. The CDR3 DNA follows: TGTGCCAGCAGCCAAGATCTTCGGCAGTTTCAACCCTCCTATAATTCACCCCTCCACTTT.

The chain uses TRBV7-2 and TRBJ2-4; D perhaps matches TRBD1 (5 bases). CDR1 and CDR2 from the germline V gene are SGHTA and FQGNSA. This CDR3 has 16 residues. Trimming removed 5 bases from V and 1 base from J, with 15 bases in between. CDR3 sequence: CASSPGHLLAKNIQYF. The DNA of the CDR3 is TGTGCCAGCAGCCCCGGACATTTGCTGGCCAAAAACATTCAGTACTTC.

CDR3 in DNA: TGTGCCAGCAGCACCCCAGCTAAGGGAACAGATACGCAGTATTTT. This encodes CASSTPAKGTDTQYF. V is TRBV28 and J is TRBJ2-3, with D unclear. Germline V gene sequence: CDR1 MDHEN, CDR2 SYDVKM. V was pared by 6 bases and J by 3 bases, with 16 bases between. The CDR3 length is 15 residues.

The rearrangement uses TRBV7-9 and TRBJ1-2; D call uncertain. The CDR3 extends over 16 amino acids. The V end lost 4 bases, the J end lost 5 bases, and 20 bases lay between the germline ends. Per the germline V gene, CDR1 is SEHNR and CDR2 is FQNEAQ (reference sequence). The CDR3 DNA reads as TGTGCCAGCAGCTCATCAACCTCTCAGAGTTTGTATGGCTACACCTTC. Its protein is CASSSSTSQSLYGYTF. The entire variable domain, with the rest obtained from reference TRBV7-9 and TRBJ1-2, is as follows: DTGVSQNPRHKITKRGQNVTFRCDPISEHNRLYWYRQTLGQGPEFLTYFQNEAQLEKSRLLSDRFSAERPKGSFSTLEIQRTEQGDSAMYLCASSSSTSQSLYGYTFGSGTRLTVV.

On this clone: The same CDR3 can be traced to other DNA sequences in this sample. The chain is built from TRBV4-3 and TRBJ1-1; D is possibly TRBD1 (5 bases). The V and J ends lost 3 bases and 1 base respectively, with 9 bases between them. There are 14 residues in the CDR3. The V gene's germline CDR1 is LGHNA and CDR2 YSLEER. CDR3 sequence: CASSQGGGNTEAFF. The CDR3 coding sequence is TGCGCCAGCAGCCAGGGGGGAGGGAACACTGAAGCTTTCTTT.

This chain uses TRBV15 with TRBJ2-2; D unresolved. Trimming removed 5 bases at V and 7 bases at J, with 5 bases between. CDR3 size: 11 residues. CDR1 LNHNV and CDR2 YYDKDF come from the germline V gene (reference sequence). In DNA, the CDR3 is TGTGCCACCAGCGGAAGCGGGGAGCTGTTTTTT. Its translation is CATSGSGELFF.

The chain employs TRBV6-6 and TRBJ1-2, with a tentative D call TRBD1 (6 bases). Germline values: CDR1 MNHNY, CDR2 SVGAGI (reference sequence). The ends were cut back, 5 bases at V and 5 bases at J, with 15 bases in the middle. The CDR3 is made up of 14 amino acids. CDR3 protein: CASSLPGGQYGYTF. The CDR3 DNA sequence: TGTGCCAGCAGTCTACCCGGGGGGCAGTATGGCTACACCTTC.